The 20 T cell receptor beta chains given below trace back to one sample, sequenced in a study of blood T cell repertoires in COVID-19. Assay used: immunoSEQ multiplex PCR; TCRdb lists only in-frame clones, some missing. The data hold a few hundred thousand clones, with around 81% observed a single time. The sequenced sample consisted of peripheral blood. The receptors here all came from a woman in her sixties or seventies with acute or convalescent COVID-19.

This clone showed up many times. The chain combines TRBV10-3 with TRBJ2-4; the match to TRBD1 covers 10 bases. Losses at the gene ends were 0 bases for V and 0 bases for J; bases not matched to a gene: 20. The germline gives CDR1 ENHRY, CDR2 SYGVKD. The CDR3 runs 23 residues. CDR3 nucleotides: TGTGCCATCAGTGAGTCGTTCCTCCCGGGACAGGGGACATCTCTTCTAGCCAAAAACATTCAGTACTTC. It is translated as CAISESFLPGQGTSLLAKNIQYF.

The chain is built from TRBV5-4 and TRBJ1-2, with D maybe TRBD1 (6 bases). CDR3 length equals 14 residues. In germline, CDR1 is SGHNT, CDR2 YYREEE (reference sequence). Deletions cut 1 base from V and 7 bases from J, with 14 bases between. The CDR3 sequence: CASSLQGAGAGYTF. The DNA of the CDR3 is TGTGCCAGCAGCTTGCAAGGGGCAGGGGCTGGCTACACCTTC. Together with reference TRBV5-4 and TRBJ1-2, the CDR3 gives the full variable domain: ETGVTQSPTHLIKTRGQQVTLRCSSQSGHNTVSWYQQALGQGPQFIFQYYREEENGRGNFPPRFSGLQFPNYSSELNVNALELDDSALYLCASSLQGAGAGYTFGSGTRLTVV.

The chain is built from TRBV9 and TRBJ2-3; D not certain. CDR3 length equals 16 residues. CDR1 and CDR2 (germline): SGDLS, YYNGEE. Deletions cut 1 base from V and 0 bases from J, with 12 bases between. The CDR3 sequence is CASSVSWRISTDTQYF. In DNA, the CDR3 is TGTGCCAGCAGCGTATCTTGGCGGATTAGCACAGATACGCAGTATTTT. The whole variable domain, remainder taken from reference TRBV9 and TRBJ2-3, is DSGVTQTPKHLITATGQRVTLRCSPRSGDLSVYWYQQSLDQGLQFLIQYYNGEERAKGNILERFSAQQFPDLHSELNLSSLELGDSALYFCASSVSWRISTDTQYFGPGTRLTVL.

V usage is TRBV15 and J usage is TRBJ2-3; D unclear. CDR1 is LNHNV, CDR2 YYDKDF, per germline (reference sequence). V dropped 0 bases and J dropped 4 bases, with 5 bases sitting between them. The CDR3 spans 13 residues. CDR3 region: CATSREQADTQYF. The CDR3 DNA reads TGTGCCACCAGCAGAGAACAAGCAGATACGCAGTATTTT.

The CDR3, as DNA: TGTGCCAGCAGCCCGGGGACTAGCGGGGGTGCCTACGAGCAGTACTTC. Its translation is CASSPGTSGGAYEQYF. The chain couples TRBV3-1 (or the pseudogene TRBV3-2) to TRBJ2-7; 14 bases align to TRBD2. Losses at the gene ends were 4 bases for V and 2 bases for J; bases not matched to a gene: 4. The CDR3 runs 16 residues. Per germline, CDR1 LGHDT and CDR2 YNNKEL (reference sequence).

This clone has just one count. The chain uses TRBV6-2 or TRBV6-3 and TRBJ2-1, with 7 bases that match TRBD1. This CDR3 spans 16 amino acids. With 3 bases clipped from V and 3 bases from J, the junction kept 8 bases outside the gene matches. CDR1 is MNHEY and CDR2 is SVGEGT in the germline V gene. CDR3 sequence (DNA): TGTGCCAGCAGTTATAGACAGGGTTTCGGCTACAATGAGCAGTTCTTC. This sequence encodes CASSYRQGFGYNEQFF.

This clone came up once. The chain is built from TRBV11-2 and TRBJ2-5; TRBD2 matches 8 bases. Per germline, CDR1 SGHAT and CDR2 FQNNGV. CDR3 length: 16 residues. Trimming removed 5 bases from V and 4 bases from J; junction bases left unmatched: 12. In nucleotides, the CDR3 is TGTGCCAGCAGCCCCTCCCCAGCGGGGGTCGGAGAGACCCAGTACTTC. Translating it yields CASSPSPAGVGETQYF. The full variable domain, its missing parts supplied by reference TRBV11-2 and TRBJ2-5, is EAGVAQSPRYKIIEKRQSVAFWCNPISGHATLYWYQQILGQGPKLLIQFQNNGVVDDSQLPKDRFSAERLKGVDSTLKIQPAKLEDSAVYLCASSPSPAGVGETQYFGPGTRLLVL.

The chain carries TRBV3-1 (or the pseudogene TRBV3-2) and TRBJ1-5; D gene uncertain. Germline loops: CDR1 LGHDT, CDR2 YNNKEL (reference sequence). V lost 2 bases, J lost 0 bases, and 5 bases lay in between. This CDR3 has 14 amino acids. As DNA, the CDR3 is TGTGCCAGCAGCCAAAGCGATAGCAATCAGCCCCAGCATTTT. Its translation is CASSQSDSNQPQHF.

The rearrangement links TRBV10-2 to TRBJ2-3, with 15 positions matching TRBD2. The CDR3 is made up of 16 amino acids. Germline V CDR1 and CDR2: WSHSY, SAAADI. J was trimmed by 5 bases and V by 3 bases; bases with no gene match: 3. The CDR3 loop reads CASSDGLAGGQDTQYF. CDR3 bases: TGCGCCAGCAGTGATGGACTAGCGGGGGGGCAAGATACGCAGTATTTT.

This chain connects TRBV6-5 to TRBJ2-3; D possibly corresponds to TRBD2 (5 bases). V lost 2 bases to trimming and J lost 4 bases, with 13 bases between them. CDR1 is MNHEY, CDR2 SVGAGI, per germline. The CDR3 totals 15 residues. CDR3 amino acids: CASSYGEGSSDTQYF. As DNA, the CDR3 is TGTGCCAGCAGTTACGGCGAGGGAAGTTCAGATACGCAGTATTTT.

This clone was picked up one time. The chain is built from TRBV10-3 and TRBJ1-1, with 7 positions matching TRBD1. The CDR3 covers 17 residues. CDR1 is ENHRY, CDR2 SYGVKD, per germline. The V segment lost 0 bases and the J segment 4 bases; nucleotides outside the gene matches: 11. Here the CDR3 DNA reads TGTGCCATCAGTGAGTCCCGACAGGGTAGAAGGACCACTGAAGCTTTCTTT. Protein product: CAISESRQGRRTTEAFF.

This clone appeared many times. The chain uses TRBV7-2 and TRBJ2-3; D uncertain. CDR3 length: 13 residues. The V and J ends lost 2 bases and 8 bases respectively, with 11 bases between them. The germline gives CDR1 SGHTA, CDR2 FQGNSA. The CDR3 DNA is TGTGCCAGCAGCTTATTAAGAGATTCTACGCAGTATTTT. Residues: CASSLLRDSTQYF.

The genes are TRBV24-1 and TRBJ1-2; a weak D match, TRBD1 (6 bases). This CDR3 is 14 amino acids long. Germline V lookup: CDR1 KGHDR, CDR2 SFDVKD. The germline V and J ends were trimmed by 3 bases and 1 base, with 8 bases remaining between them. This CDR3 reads CATSDTGINYGYTF. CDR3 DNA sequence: TGTGCCACCAGTGATACAGGGATTAACTATGGCTACACCTTC.

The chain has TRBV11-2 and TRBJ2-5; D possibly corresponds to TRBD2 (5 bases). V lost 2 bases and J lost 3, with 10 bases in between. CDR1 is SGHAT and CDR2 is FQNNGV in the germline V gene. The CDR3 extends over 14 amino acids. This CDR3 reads CASSLLAAEETQYF. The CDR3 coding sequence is TGTGCCAGCAGCTTACTAGCTGCAGAAGAGACCCAGTACTTC.

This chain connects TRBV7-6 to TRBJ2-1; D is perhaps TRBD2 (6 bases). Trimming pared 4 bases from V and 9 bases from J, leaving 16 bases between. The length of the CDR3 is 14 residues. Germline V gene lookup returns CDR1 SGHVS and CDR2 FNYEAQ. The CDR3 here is CASSSAGQLGEQFF. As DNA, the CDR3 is TGTGCCAGCAGCTCTGCGGGGCAGCTCGGTGAGCAGTTCTTC.

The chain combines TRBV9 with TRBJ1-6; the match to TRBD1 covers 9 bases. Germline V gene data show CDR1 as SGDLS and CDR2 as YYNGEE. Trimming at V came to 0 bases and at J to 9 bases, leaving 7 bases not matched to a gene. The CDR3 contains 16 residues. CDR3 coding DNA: TGTGCCAGCAGCGTAGCAGGGACAGGGTATGTTTCACCCCTCCACTTT. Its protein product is CASSVAGTGYVSPLHF.

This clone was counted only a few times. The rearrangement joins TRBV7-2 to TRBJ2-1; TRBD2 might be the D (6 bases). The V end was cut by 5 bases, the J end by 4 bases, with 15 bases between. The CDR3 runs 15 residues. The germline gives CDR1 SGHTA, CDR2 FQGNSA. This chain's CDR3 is CASSPPPGVYNEQFF. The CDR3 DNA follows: TGTGCCAGCAGCCCCCCTCCGGGGGTTTACAATGAGCAGTTCTTC.

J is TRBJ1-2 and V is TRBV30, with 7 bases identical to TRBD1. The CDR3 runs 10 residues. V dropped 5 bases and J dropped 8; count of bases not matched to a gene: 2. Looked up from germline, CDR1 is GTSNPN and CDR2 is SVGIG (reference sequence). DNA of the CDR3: TGTGCCTGGGAGGGGGCCGGCTACACCTTC. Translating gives CAWEGAGYTF.

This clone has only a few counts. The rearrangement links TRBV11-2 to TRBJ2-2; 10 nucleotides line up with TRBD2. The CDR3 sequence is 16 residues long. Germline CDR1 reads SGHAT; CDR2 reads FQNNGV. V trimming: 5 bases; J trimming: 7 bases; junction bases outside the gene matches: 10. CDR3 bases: TGTGCCAGCAGCCCGGTAGCGGGGGGCAGTGGCGGGGAGCTGTTTTTT. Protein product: CASSPVAGGSGGELFF.

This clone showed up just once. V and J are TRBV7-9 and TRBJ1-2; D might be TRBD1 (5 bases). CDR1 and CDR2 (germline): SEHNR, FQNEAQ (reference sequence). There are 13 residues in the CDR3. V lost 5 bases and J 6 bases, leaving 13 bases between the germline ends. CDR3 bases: TGTGCCAGCAGCATAGATGGGGGGGATGGCTACACCTTC. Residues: CASSIDGGDGYTF.